This T cell receptor beta chain came from a study of human T cells and chemical hapten exposure. Regarding time point: patch test 1, 2 weeks after DPC sensitization. Treatment given: therapeutic diphenylcyclopropenone sensitization with weekly scalp DPC. At least ten counts were recorded for this clonotype. CDR1 SNHLY and CDR2 FYNNEI come from the germline V gene. This CDR3 is built from 15 residues. The J segment lost 5 bases and the V segment lost 3 bases, leaving 7 bases of the junction unmatched. A single record per CDR3 protein comes from TCRdb applying MiXCR to the RACE reads. The table includes some 400,000 distinct CDR3 sequences, about 4.4% detected once.

The specimen comprised whole blood, sampled in connection with sensitization to the hapten diphenylcyclopropenone (DPC). This chain joins TRBV2 and TRBJ2-7, with 10 bases matching TRBD1. The receptor comes from a woman in her forties or fifties with alopecia areata. Some clones in this sample may be carry-over from other donors' samples. The CDR3 protein is CASSDGQGVQHEQYF. CDR3 sequence (DNA): TGTGCCAGCAGTGACGGACAGGGGGTGCAGCACGAGCAGTACTTC.